This TCR beta chain derives from a study of T cell repertoires in cytomegalovirus infection. As for the study in general: Selected CMV epitopes included recently identified HLA-C-restricted ones as well as well-studied HLA-B-restricted ones.

Study-level findings and limits: In two of eight donors, the top clonotype was HLA-C-restricted CMV-specific.

TCRdb fed the reads into MiXCR, producing one record per CDR3 protein. The profile covers over 120,000 distinct CDR3 sequences, with about 32% appearing a single time and about 50% taken by the ten largest. Comment on this clonotype: Its antigen is not identified.

V dropped 6 bases and J dropped 7; count of bases not matched to a gene: 13. CDR1 is SQVTM, CDR2 ANQGSEA, per germline. The CDR3 extends over 14 amino acids. V usage is TRBV29-1 and J usage is TRBJ1-2; TRBD1 matches 8 bases. Sequencing was performed on CD8+ T cells from cultured PBMCs, taken from culture after CMV antigen stimulation. The TCR comes from a human donor in good health (CMV status not recorded). Some clones in this sample may be carry-over from other donors' samples. CDR3 region: CSVGQTGDPSGYTF. The CDR3 coding sequence is TGCAGCGTGGGGCAGACAGGGGATCCGTCTGGCTACACCTTC.